The next 23 T cell receptor beta chains were all read from a single sample in a study of OX40 agonist ivuxolimab in advanced cancers. Measured with immunoSEQ multiplex PCR; TCRdb has only the in-frame clones, and not every one. The repertoire holds roughly 70,000 clones, with around 84% as singletons. The sequencing used CD4+ or CD8+ T cells sorted from blood, collected in a trial of the OX40 agonist ivuxolimab. These receptors all stem from an adult with an advanced solid tumor such as melanoma, head and neck, liver or kidney cancer.

The genes are TRBV9 and TRBJ2-1; unclear D gene. V was trimmed by 0 bases and J by 5 bases, leaving 9 bases between them. This CDR3 contains 14 residues. CDR1 SGDLS and CDR2 YYNGEE come from the germline V gene. The CDR3 nucleotides are TGTGCCAGCAGCGTAGCTACCTACAACAATGAGCAGTTCTTC. As protein: CASSVATYNNEQFF. The whole variable domain, remainder taken from reference TRBV9 and TRBJ2-1, is DSGVTQTPKHLITATGQRVTLRCSPRSGDLSVYWYQQSLDQGLQFLIQYYNGEERAKGNILERFSAQQFPDLHSELNLSSLELGDSALYFCASSVATYNNEQFFGPGTRLTVL.

The chain joins TRBV14 to TRBJ2-1; 7 bases are a match to TRBD2. Germline V gene sequence: CDR1 SGHDN, CDR2 FVKESK. V was pared by 4 bases and J by 6 bases, with 3 bases of the junction left unmatched. The CDR3 has 13 amino acids. This CDR3 reads CASSRGLSNEQFF. CDR3 nucleotides: TGTGCCAGCAGCCGGGGACTAAGCAATGAGCAGTTCTTC.

The chain carries TRBV6-5 and TRBJ2-7; either TRBD1 or TRBD2 may fit D (5 bases each). Germline-derived CDR1 and CDR2 are MNHEY and SVGAGI. V gave up 5 bases and J gave up 1 base, with 12 bases separating them. This CDR3 is 14 amino acids long. This chain's CDR3 is CASSPSWGSYEQYF. The CDR3 coding sequence is TGTGCCAGCAGTCCCTCTTGGGGGTCCTACGAGCAGTACTTC.

The rearrangement links TRBV7-3 to TRBJ2-1; 10 bases line up with TRBD2. The CDR3 totals 18 residues. Germline values: CDR1 SGHTA, CDR2 FQGTGA. J gave up 0 bases and V 1 base, and 6 bases lay outside the gene matches. The CDR3 DNA is TGTGCCAGCAGCTTAAGGGCTAGCGGGAGTTACTCCTACAATGAGCAGTTCTTC. Protein product: CASSLRASGSYSYNEQFF.

The chain links TRBV28 to TRBJ1-1; D not certain. Trimming shortened V by 11 bases and J by 1 base, and 14 bases separated the two germline ends. Germline V lookup: CDR1 MDHEN, CDR2 SYDVKM. This CDR3 region has 13 residues. The CDR3 loop reads CAGQGRWNTEAFF. The CDR3 region has the DNA TGTGCCGGCCAAGGACGTTGGAACACTGAAGCTTTCTTT.

The V gene is TRBV5-1, the J gene TRBJ2-2; 7 bases align to TRBD1. There are 13 residues in the CDR3. Germline values: CDR1 SGHRS, CDR2 YFSETQ. V shed 5 bases, J shed 4 bases, and the junction held 2 bases outside the gene matches. In nucleotides, the CDR3 is TGCGCCAGCAGTCAGGGGGTCACCGGGGAGCTGTTTTTT. This gives the protein CASSQGVTGELFF.

The V and J genes are TRBV18 and TRBJ2-1; D uncertain. The CDR3 extends over 14 amino acids. Germline CDR1 KGHSH, CDR2 LQKENI. V was trimmed by 2 bases and J by 5 bases, leaving 10 bases between them. CDR3: CASSPFDVNNEQFF. The CDR3 nucleotides read TGTGCCAGCTCACCATTCGACGTAAACAATGAGCAGTTCTTC.

The chain employs TRBV30 and TRBJ1-5, with 7 nucleotides matching TRBD1. Germline trimming cut 4 bases from V and 7 bases from J; bases unmatched to any gene: 10. CDR1 is GTSNPN, CDR2 SVGIG, per germline (reference sequence). CDR3 length: 14 amino acids. CDR3 sequence (DNA): TGTGCCTGGAACAGGGGCCTTGGGGACCAGCCCCAGCATTTT. Translation gives CAWNRGLGDQPQHF.

V is TRBV2 and J is TRBJ2-5, with 14 bases identical to TRBD2. This CDR3 is built from 16 residues. The V gene end was trimmed by 3 bases and the J gene end by 5 bases; junction bases not matched to a gene: 5. Germline CDR1 reads SNHLY; CDR2 reads FYNNEI. CDR3 residues: CASSDGTSGSVETQYF. CDR3 DNA sequence: TGTGCCAGCAGTGACGGGACTAGCGGGAGTGTGGAGACCCAGTACTTC.

The chain joins TRBV19 to TRBJ1-5, with 9 positions matching TRBD1. CDR1 LNHDA and CDR2 SQIVND come from the germline V gene (reference sequence). The CDR3 length is 16 residues. Trimming cost V 4 bases and J 0 bases; bases outside gene matches: 4. The DNA for the CDR3 is TGTGCCAGTAGTAAGGACAGGGGTAATAGCAATCAGCCCCAGCATTTT. It yields the protein CASSKDRGNSNQPQHF.

The gene calls are TRBV28 and TRBJ1-5, with 7 nucleotides matching TRBD1. Trimming cost V 5 bases and J 8 bases; bases outside gene matches: 12. The germline V gene encodes CDR1 MDHEN and CDR2 SYDVKM. The CDR3 runs to 15 residues. The chain's CDR3 is CASSTYSGGLKPQHF. In DNA form, the CDR3 reads TGTGCCAGCAGTACATACTCAGGGGGTTTAAAGCCCCAGCATTTT.

The V and J genes are TRBV5-6 and TRBJ2-5, with D possibly matching TRBD1 (6 bases). Germline values: CDR1 SGHDT, CDR2 YYEEEE. Trimming took 8 bases from V and 4 from J, leaving 15 bases between them. The CDR3 has 13 residues. Here the CDR3 DNA reads TGTGCCAGTCTGCAGGGGCGAGGAGAGACCCAGTACTTC. Translation: CASLQGRGETQYF.

The CDR3 DNA reads as TGTGCCAGCAGCTTTAGGGGAGGAAGCACAGATACGCAGTATTTT. Amino acids: CASSFRGGSTDTQYF. V is TRBV7-2 and J is TRBJ2-3, with D possibly matching TRBD2 (6 bases). Germline V CDR1 and CDR2: SGHTA, FQGNSA. The length of the CDR3 is 15 residues. V lost 3 bases and J 0 bases, leaving 10 bases between the germline ends.

V and J are TRBV5-6 and TRBJ1-3, with a weak D call TRBD1 (5 bases). CDR3 length: 15 residues. CDR1 is SGHDT and CDR2 is YYEEEE in the germline V gene. Trimming left V 4 bases short and J 0 bases short, with 11 bases between. CDR3 in amino acids: CASSRDGSSGNTIYF. In DNA, the CDR3 is TGTGCCAGCAGCCGGGACGGAAGCTCTGGAAACACCATATATTTT. The complete variable domain, with remaining parts taken from reference TRBV5-6 and TRBJ1-3, reads DAGVTQSPTHLIKTRGQQVTLRCSPKSGHDTVSWYQQALGQGPQFIFQYYEEEERQRGNFPDRFSGHQFPNYSSELNVNALLLGDSALYLCASSRDGSSGNTIYFGEGSWLTVV.

This chain connects TRBV6-5 to TRBJ1-6; 8 positions agree with TRBD1. CDR3 length: 16 residues. Per the germline V gene, CDR1 is MNHEY and CDR2 is SVGAGI. The ends lost 4 bases at V and 7 bases at J; junction bases unmatched: 9. CDR3: CASSSLFTGGNSPLHF. The DNA for the CDR3 is TGTGCCAGCAGTTCCCTCTTCACAGGGGGGAATTCACCCCTCCACTTT.

V is TRBV11-2 and J is TRBJ1-2, with D possibly being TRBD1 (5 bases). In germline, CDR1 is SGHAT, CDR2 FQNNGV. Trimming shortened V by 1 base and J by 8 bases, and 17 bases separated the two germline ends. The CDR3 totals 15 residues. CDR3 coding DNA: TGTGCCAGCAGCTTAGCCTCCGGGGAGGGACGCGGCTACACCTTC. Its translation: CASSLASGEGRGYTF.

This clone appeared a few times. The J gene is TRBJ1-5, the V gene TRBV28, with D uncertain. CDR1 MDHEN and CDR2 SYDVKM come from the germline V gene. V lost 4 bases to trimming and J lost 6 bases, with 16 bases between them. The CDR3 runs 15 residues. The CDR3 bases are TGTGCCAGCAGTTCCCCGGCCCGGCGGGGTCAGCCCCAGCATTTT. Translating it yields CASSSPARRGQPQHF. The variable domain in full, completed from reference TRBV28 and TRBJ1-5, reads DVKVTQSSRYLVKRTGEKVFLECVQDMDHENMFWYRQDPGLGLRLIYFSYDVKMKEKGDIPEGYSVSREKKERFSLILESASTNQTSMYLCASSSPARRGQPQHFGDGTRLSIL.

The rearrangement uses TRBV5-4 and TRBJ1-4; TRBD1 matches at 8 bases. Germline V gene data show CDR1 as SGHNT and CDR2 as YYREEE (reference sequence). The junction had 13 bases not matched to a gene; V was cut back by 4 bases and J by 8 bases. This CDR3 comprises 16 residues. CDR3 DNA sequence: TGTGCCAGCAGCCCCAGAAGGTCGACAGGGGACGAAAAACTGTTTTTT. Translating it yields CASSPRRSTGDEKLFF. Full variable domain (missing parts from reference TRBV5-4 and TRBJ1-4): ETGVTQSPTHLIKTRGQQVTLRCSSQSGHNTVSWYQQALGQGPQFIFQYYREEENGRGNFPPRFSGLQFPNYSSELNVNALELDDSALYLCASSPRRSTGDEKLFFGSGTQLSVL.

The chain has TRBV9 and TRBJ2-6, with D uncertain. Trimming pared 2 bases from V and 2 bases from J, leaving 11 bases between. Looked up from germline, CDR1 is SGDLS and CDR2 is YYNGEE. The CDR3 totals 16 residues. In DNA, the CDR3 is TGTGCCAGCAGCGTCTTTGGAGACCCTGGGGCCAACGTCCTGACTTTC. Residues: CASSVFGDPGANVLTF.

CDR3 amino acids: CASTGQVNTEAFF. CDR3 in DNA: TGTGCCAGCACCGGACAGGTGAACACTGAAGCTTTCTTT. This chain connects TRBV6-5 to TRBJ1-1, with 7 bases lining up with TRBD1. CDR1 MNHEY and CDR2 SVGAGI come from the germline V gene. The V and J ends lost 7 bases and 0 bases, in that order; junction bases with no gene match: 2. The CDR3 has 13 amino acids.

This sequence joins TRBV18 and TRBJ1-4; no firm D call. V lost 6 bases and J lost 7, with 18 bases in between. Germline CDR1 reads KGHSH; CDR2 reads LQKENI. This CDR3 is 15 amino acids long. The CDR3 DNA follows: TGTGCCAGCTCGGACGCCCGCCTTTACGTTGAAAAACTGTTTTTT. Encoded protein: CASSDARLYVEKLFF.

The chain has TRBV28 and TRBJ2-4, with a tentative D call TRBD2 (6 bases). The CDR3 length is 15 residues. V was shortened by 6 bases and J by 2 bases, with 14 bases between the two germline ends. Germline loops: CDR1 MDHEN, CDR2 SYDVKM. The CDR3, as DNA: TGTGCCAGCAGCCGACGCGGAGGGACCAAAAACATTCAGTACTTC. This encodes CASSRRGGTKNIQYF.

This chain uses TRBV21-1 with TRBJ2-7; the D segment call TRBD1 is taken from the table without a DNA check. TRBV21-1 is flagged as a pseudogene. This CDR3 region has 14 residues. CDR3 DNA sequence: TGTGCCAGCAGCAAAGACAGGCCGCCCGGCGAGCAGTACTTC. It specifies CASSKDRPPGEQYF.